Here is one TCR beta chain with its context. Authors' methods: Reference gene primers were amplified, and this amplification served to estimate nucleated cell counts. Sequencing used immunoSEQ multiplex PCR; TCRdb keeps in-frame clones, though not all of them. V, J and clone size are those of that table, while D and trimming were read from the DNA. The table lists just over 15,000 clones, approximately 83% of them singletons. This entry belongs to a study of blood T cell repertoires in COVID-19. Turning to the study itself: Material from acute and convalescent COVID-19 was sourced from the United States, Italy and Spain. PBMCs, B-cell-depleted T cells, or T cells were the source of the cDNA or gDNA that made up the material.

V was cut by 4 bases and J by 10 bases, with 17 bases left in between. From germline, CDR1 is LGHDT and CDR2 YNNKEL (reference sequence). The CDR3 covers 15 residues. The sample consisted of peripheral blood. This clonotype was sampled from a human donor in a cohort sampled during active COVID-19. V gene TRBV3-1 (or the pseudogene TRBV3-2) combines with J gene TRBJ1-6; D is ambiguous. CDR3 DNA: TGTGCCAGCAGCCCTAGTATGGCCCTACGGTCACCCCTCCACTTT. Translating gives CASSPSMALRSPLHF.